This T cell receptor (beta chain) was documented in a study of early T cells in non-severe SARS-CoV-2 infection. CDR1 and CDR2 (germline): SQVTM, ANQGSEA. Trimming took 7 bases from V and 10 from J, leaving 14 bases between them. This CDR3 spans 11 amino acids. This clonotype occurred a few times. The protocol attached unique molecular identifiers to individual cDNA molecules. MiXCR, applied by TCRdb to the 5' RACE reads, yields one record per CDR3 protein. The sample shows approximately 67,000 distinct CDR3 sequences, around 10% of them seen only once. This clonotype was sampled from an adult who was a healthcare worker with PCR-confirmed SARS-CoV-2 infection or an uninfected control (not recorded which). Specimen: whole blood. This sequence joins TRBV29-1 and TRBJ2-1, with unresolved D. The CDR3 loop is CSAGNVWEQFF. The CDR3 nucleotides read TGCAGCGCTGGGAATGTATGGGAGCAGTTCTTC.